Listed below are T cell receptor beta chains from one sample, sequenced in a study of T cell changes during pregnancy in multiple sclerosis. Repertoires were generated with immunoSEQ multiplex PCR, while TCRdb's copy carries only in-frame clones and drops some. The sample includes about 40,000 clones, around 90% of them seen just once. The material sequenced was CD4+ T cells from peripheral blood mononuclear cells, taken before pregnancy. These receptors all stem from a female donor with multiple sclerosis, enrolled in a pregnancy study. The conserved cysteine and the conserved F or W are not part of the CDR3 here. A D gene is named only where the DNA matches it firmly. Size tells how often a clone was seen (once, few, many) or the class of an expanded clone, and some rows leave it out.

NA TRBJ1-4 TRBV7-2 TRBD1 ASSANRGLVEKLF
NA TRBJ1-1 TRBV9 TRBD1 ASSAPDRGSAEAF
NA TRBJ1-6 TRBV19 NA ASSSGRAQPLH
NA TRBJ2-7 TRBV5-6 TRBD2 ASTSGLAGGLYEQY
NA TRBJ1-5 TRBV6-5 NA ASSYFAGQPQH
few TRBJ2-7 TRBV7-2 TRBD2 ASSLRGGALWEQY
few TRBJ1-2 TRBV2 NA ASSSRDSGGYT
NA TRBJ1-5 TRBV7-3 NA ASSLWGPYSNQPQH
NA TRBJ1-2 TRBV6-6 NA ASSAGGVVDGYT
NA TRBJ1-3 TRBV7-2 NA ASSLVAGAGNTIY